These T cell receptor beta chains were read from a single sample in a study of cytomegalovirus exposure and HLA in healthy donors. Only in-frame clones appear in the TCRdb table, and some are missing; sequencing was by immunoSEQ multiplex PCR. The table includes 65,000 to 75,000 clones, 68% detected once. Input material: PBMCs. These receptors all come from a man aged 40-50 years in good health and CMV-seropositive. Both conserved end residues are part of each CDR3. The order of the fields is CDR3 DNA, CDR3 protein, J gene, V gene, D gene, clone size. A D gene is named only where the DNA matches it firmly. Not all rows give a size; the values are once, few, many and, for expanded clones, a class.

CDR3nt: TGTGCCAGCAGCCGGGACTCTCAAGAGACCCAGTACTTC; CDR3aa: CASSRDSQETQYF; j_gene: TRBJ2-5; v_gene: TRBV7-8; d_gene: -; abundance: -
CDR3nt: TGTGCCAGCAGCTTAAACCCAGGGGTAGGGGAGACCCAGTACTTC; CDR3aa: CASSLNPGVGETQYF; j_gene: TRBJ2-5; v_gene: TRBV7-2; d_gene: -; abundance: -
CDR3nt: TGTGCCAGTAGTATTGGACTAGAGGTGTACTTC; CDR3aa: CASSIGLEVYF; j_gene: TRBJ2-7; v_gene: TRBV19; d_gene: TRBD2; abundance: -
CDR3nt: TGTGCCAGCAGTTCCAGGGTGGAAGGCTACACCTTC; CDR3aa: CASSSRVEGYTF; j_gene: TRBJ1-2; v_gene: TRBV28; d_gene: -; abundance: few
CDR3nt: TGTGCCGGACGGGGACAGGCCCACGAACCCCTCCACTTT; CDR3aa: CAGRGQAHEPLHF; j_gene: TRBJ1-6; v_gene: TRBV10-3; d_gene: TRBD1; abundance: -
CDR3nt: TGTGCCAGCATGAATGGTCTAGTTGTCGGGACCCAGTACTTC; CDR3aa: CASMNGLVVGTQYF; j_gene: TRBJ2-5; v_gene: TRBV2; d_gene: -; abundance: -
CDR3nt: TGTGCCAGCAGCCTTGGGACAGCTCGAGAGACCCAGTACTTC; CDR3aa: CASSLGTARETQYF; j_gene: TRBJ2-5; v_gene: TRBV14; d_gene: TRBD1; abundance: -
CDR3nt: TGTGCCAGCAGCAAATCCCCCAGGGGGAACATTCAGTACTTC; CDR3aa: CASSKSPRGNIQYF; j_gene: TRBJ2-4; v_gene: TRBV21-1; d_gene: -; abundance: -
CDR3nt: TGTGCCTGGAGCGTTGGCAGGGAGGATGGCTACACCTTC; CDR3aa: CAWSVGREDGYTF; j_gene: TRBJ1-2; v_gene: TRBV30; d_gene: -; abundance: once
CDR3nt: TGTGCCAGCAGTTACTCACAGGGATGGGAGACCCAGTACTTC; CDR3aa: CASSYSQGWETQYF; j_gene: TRBJ2-5; v_gene: TRBV6-5; d_gene: -; abundance: once
CDR3nt: TGTGCCAGCAGCTTGGAGACTAGCGGAGGGCTGGAGCAGTACTTC; CDR3aa: CASSLETSGGLEQYF; j_gene: TRBJ2-7; v_gene: TRBV5-8; d_gene: TRBD2; abundance: -
CDR3nt: TGTGCCAGAACCGACCTAGCGGCCTACAATGAGCAGTTCTTC; CDR3aa: CARTDLAAYNEQFF; j_gene: TRBJ2-1; v_gene: TRBV11-2; d_gene: TRBD2; abundance: -
CDR3nt: TGCACCAGCAGCCAAACTAGCGGGAGGTATGAGACCCAGTACTTC; CDR3aa: CTSSQTSGRYETQYF; j_gene: TRBJ2-5; v_gene: TRBV1; d_gene: -; abundance: -
CDR3nt: TGCAGCGTTGTCGTGGTAGACGGGGGCTACACCTTC; CDR3aa: CSVVVVDGGYTF; j_gene: TRBJ1-2; v_gene: TRBV29-1; d_gene: -; abundance: -
CDR3nt: TGTGCCAGCAGACGACTAGCGGCCCAAGAGACCCAGTACTTC; CDR3aa: CASRRLAAQETQYF; j_gene: TRBJ2-5; v_gene: TRBV6-5; d_gene: TRBD2; abundance: -
CDR3nt: TGCAGTGCTAGTTCAAAAAATGAGCAGTTCTTC; CDR3aa: CSASSKNEQFF; j_gene: TRBJ2-1; v_gene: TRBV20-1; d_gene: -; abundance: -
CDR3nt: TGTGCCAGCATCCAAAGGGGGCGGAACACTGAAGCTTTCTTT; CDR3aa: CASIQRGRNTEAFF; j_gene: TRBJ1-1; v_gene: TRBV6-6; d_gene: TRBD1; abundance: -
CDR3nt: TGTGCCAGCAGCGCGGGACTAGCGGGAGTTAGCTCCTACAATGAGCAGTTCTTC; CDR3aa: CASSAGLAGVSSYNEQFF; j_gene: TRBJ2-1; v_gene: TRBV9; d_gene: TRBD2; abundance: -
CDR3nt: TGCGCCAGCAGCCCCCACTTCGAGCCAGGAGAGGGAGATACGCAGTATTTT; CDR3aa: CASSPHFEPGEGDTQYF; j_gene: TRBJ2-3; v_gene: TRBV4-1; d_gene: -; abundance: -
CDR3nt: TGTGCCAGCAGCTTAGCGACAGGTGGGACTGAAGCTTTCTTT; CDR3aa: CASSLATGGTEAFF; j_gene: TRBJ1-1; v_gene: TRBV5-6; d_gene: -; abundance: -
CDR3nt: TGTGCCATCAGAAGGACAGGGGAGAACACTGAAGCTTTCTTT; CDR3aa: CAIRRTGENTEAFF; j_gene: TRBJ1-1; v_gene: TRBV10-3; d_gene: TRBD1; abundance: -
CDR3nt: TGCGCCAGCAGCCAAGACTCACAGGCTAGGCAGCCCCAGCATTTT; CDR3aa: CASSQDSQARQPQHF; j_gene: TRBJ1-5; v_gene: TRBV4-3; d_gene: -; abundance: few
CDR3nt: TGTGCCAGTAGTATCAGGGTGGGCGAAGCTTTCTTT; CDR3aa: CASSIRVGEAFF; j_gene: TRBJ1-1; v_gene: TRBV19; d_gene: -; abundance: -
CDR3nt: TGCGCCAGCAGCTTGGGACTAGCGGGGGGTTACAATGAGCAGTTCTTC; CDR3aa: CASSLGLAGGYNEQFF; j_gene: TRBJ2-1; v_gene: TRBV5-1; d_gene: TRBD2; abundance: -
CDR3nt: TGTGCCAGTAGTGCAGACCTTAGGGGCACTGAAGCTTTCTTT; CDR3aa: CASSADLRGTEAFF; j_gene: TRBJ1-1; v_gene: TRBV19; d_gene: -; abundance: few
CDR3nt: TGTGCCAGCAGTGATGGGGGGAAAGGGACCCAGTACTTC; CDR3aa: CASSDGGKGTQYF; j_gene: TRBJ2-5; v_gene: TRBV2; d_gene: -; abundance: -
CDR3nt: TGTGCCATCAGTGAGAGGGGACAGGGCTATGGCTACACCTTC; CDR3aa: CAISERGQGYGYTF; j_gene: TRBJ1-2; v_gene: TRBV10-3; d_gene: TRBD1; abundance: -
CDR3nt: TGTGCCAGCAGCTTAGGTTTAGCGGGGGGGGTATTTGACAATGAGCAGTTCTTC; CDR3aa: CASSLGLAGGVFDNEQFF; j_gene: TRBJ2-1; v_gene: TRBV7-9; d_gene: TRBD2; abundance: -
CDR3nt: TGTGCCAGTAGTATTGTGGCGGGGGGCGGGGAGCTGTTTTTT; CDR3aa: CASSIVAGGGELFF; j_gene: TRBJ2-2; v_gene: TRBV19; d_gene: TRBD2; abundance: few